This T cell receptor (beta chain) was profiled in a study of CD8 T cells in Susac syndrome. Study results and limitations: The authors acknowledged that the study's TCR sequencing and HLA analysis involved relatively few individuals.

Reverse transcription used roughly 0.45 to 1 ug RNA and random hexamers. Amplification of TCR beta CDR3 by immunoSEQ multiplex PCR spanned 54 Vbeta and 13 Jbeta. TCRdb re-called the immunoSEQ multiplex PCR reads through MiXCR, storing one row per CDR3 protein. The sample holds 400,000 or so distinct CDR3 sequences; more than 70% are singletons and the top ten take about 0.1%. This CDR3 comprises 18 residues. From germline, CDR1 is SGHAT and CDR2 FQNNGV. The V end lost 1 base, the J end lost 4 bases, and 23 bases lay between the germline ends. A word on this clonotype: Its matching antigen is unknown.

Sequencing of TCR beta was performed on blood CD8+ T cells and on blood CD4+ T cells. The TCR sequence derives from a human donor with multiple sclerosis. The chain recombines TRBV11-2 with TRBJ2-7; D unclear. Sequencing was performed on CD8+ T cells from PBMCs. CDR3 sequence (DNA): TGTGCCAGCAGCTTAGTATTAGATAGTACAACGGCTGAATACGAGCAGTACTTC. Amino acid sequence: CASSLVLDSTTAEYEQYF.